What follows describes a single T cell receptor beta chain. The assay was immunoSEQ multiplex PCR, and TCRdb's table has in-frame clones only and misses some. The data show 50,000 or so clones, 92% seen once. This sample stems from a study of technical replicates of blood from a few donors. Germline values: CDR1 SQVTM, CDR2 ANQGSEA. The CDR3 has 13 amino acids. After removal of 6 bases from V and 4 bases from J, the junction contained 1 base not matched to a gene. The receptor comes from a human donor in good health. Some clones in this sample may be carry-over from other donors' samples. The J gene is TRBJ2-3, the V gene TRBV29-1; 13 bases are shared with TRBD2. Material: PBMCs. The CDR3 region is CSVGTSGADTQYF. The CDR3 nucleotides are TGCAGCGTAGGGACTAGCGGGGCAGATACGCAGTATTTT.